Shown below are 26 T cell receptor beta chains from a single sample sequenced in a study of T-cell reconstitution after alpha-beta-depleted transplantation in children (dated by TCRdb to the mid-2010s). Libraries were constructed by PCR. The instrument was an Illumina HiSeq 2500. TCR library preparation used molecular barcoding, with unique molecular identifiers applied to normalize quantification of the TCRbeta repertoire. The public reads were run again by TCRdb, first through fastp at Q25 and then through MiXCR, and only productive beta chains were kept. Rows with a matching CDR3 protein are joined into one entry that keeps the most common DNA and genes. The sample table records 450,000 to 600,000 distinct CDR3 sequences; approximately 29% of these occur just once. Jointly, the top ten make up more than 2% of the sample. Sequencing was performed on PBMCs from the stem cell graft donor, taken from the stem cell graft. Receptor source: a human donor who donated a stem cell graft to a child with aplastic anemia.

This clonotype has a handful of counts. The chain recombines TRBV5-5 with TRBJ2-2, with 13 bases identical to TRBD2. The ends lost 4 bases at V and 8 bases at J; junction bases unmatched: 5. The CDR3 runs to 15 residues. Germline values: CDR1 SGHKS, CDR2 YYEKEE (reference sequence). CDR3 coding DNA: TGTGCCAGCAGCCATACTAGCGGGAGGGCGGGGGAGCTGTTTTTT. It specifies CASSHTSGRAGELFF.

The rearrangement links TRBV27 to TRBJ2-5, with unresolved D. The V end lost 4 bases, the J end lost 5 bases, and 14 bases lay between the germline ends. The CDR3 extends over 14 amino acids. The V gene's germline CDR1 is MNHEY and CDR2 SMNVEV (reference sequence). The CDR3 protein is CASSSPDRRETQYF. As DNA, the CDR3 is TGTGCCAGCAGTTCCCCCGATAGACGGGAGACCCAGTACTTC.

This chain joins TRBV5-1 and TRBJ1-2; D unresolved. The V end lost 5 bases, the J end lost 0 bases, and 8 bases lay between the germline ends. Germline V gene lookup returns CDR1 SGHRS and CDR2 YFSETQ. This CDR3 is built from 13 residues. The CDR3 DNA reads as TGCGCCAGCAGGGCGGCGTCTAACTATGGCTACACCTTC. Amino acids: CASRAASNYGYTF.

The rearrangement joins TRBV29-1 to TRBJ2-7; D may match TRBD1 or TRBD2 (5 bases each). CDR1 is SQVTM, CDR2 ANQGSEA, per germline. Trimming took off 6 bases at V and 2 bases at J, with 11 bases between the two ends. CDR3 length: 12 residues. The CDR3 sequence: CSVARGPYEQYV. As DNA, the CDR3 is TGCAGCGTCGCACGGGGCCCCTACGAGCAGTACGTC.

A few counts support this clonotype. The V and J genes are TRBV12-3 or TRBV12-4 and TRBJ1-6, with a weak D call TRBD1 (5 bases). The CDR3 runs to 14 residues. V dropped 3 bases and J dropped 6 bases, with 9 bases sitting between them. CDR3 amino acids: CASSFSGANSPLHF. The CDR3 nucleotides are TGTGCCAGCAGTTTCTCCGGGGCTAATTCACCCCTCCACTTT.

The chain combines TRBV5-1 with TRBJ2-7; 10 nucleotides line up with TRBD1. Trimming at V came to 3 bases and at J to 3 bases, leaving 9 bases not matched to a gene. The CDR3 loop spans 16 amino acids. Germline CDR1 and CDR2: SGHRS and YFSETQ. CDR3 bases: TGCGCCAGCAGCTATAGACAGGGGGCGCAAATCTACGAGCAGTACTTC. It is translated as CASSYRQGAQIYEQYF.

This clonotype was seen a few times. The V call is TRBV29-1, the J call TRBJ1-3; no reliable D call. The CDR3 covers 15 residues. Germline V lookup: CDR1 SQVTM, CDR2 ANQGSEA. V dropped 5 bases and J dropped 0 bases, with 14 bases sitting between them. The CDR3 loop is CSVYSELNSGNTIYF. CDR3 bases: TGCAGCGTTTACAGCGAACTAAACTCTGGAAACACCATATATTTT.

This clonotype was counted a few times. The rearrangement uses TRBV6-1 and TRBJ2-1; D is ambiguous. V was pared by 1 base and J by 3 bases, with 10 bases between. Germline CDR1 and CDR2: MNHNS and SASEGT. There are 15 residues in the CDR3. For the CDR3, the DNA is TGTGCCAGCAGTGAAGTCGGCAGCAGCTACAATGAGCAGTTCTTC. Its protein product is CASSEVGSSYNEQFF.

The chain employs TRBV5-5 and TRBJ2-3; the match to TRBD2 covers 7 bases. The CDR3 runs to 14 residues. Trimming cost V 0 bases and J 6 bases; bases outside gene matches: 4. CDR1 and CDR2 (germline): SGHKS, YYEKEE (reference sequence). CDR3: CASSLAAGADTQYF. The CDR3 DNA reads TGTGCCAGCAGCTTGGCGGCGGGAGCGGATACGCAGTATTTT. The variable domain in full, completed from reference TRBV5-5 and TRBJ2-3, reads DAGVTQSPTHLIKTRGQQVTLRCSPISGHKSVSWYQQVLGQGPQFIFQYYEKEERGRGNFPDRFSARQFPNYSSELNVNALLLGDSALYLCASSLAAGADTQYFGPGTRLTVL.

This clonotype was detected a few times. The rearrangement joins TRBV29-1 to TRBJ2-1; D perhaps matches TRBD2 (5 bases). Germline V gives CDR1 SQVTM, CDR2 ANQGSEA. The CDR3 runs 13 residues. The V end lost 6 bases, the J end lost 6 bases, and 15 bases lay between the germline ends. The CDR3 region is CSVRAEPRNEQFF. The CDR3 nucleotides are TGCAGCGTCCGAGCGGAACCCCGCAATGAGCAGTTCTTC.

The J gene is TRBJ2-7, the V gene TRBV7-2, with 7 positions matching TRBD1. CDR3 size: 14 residues. With V trimmed by 5 bases and J by 2 bases, 6 bases remained unmatched. Germline V CDR1 and CDR2: SGHTA, FQGNSA. CDR3 DNA: TGTGCCAGCAGCGCCCGGGACAGAACCTACGAGCAGTACTTC. It yields the protein CASSARDRTYEQYF. Variable domain in full (rest from reference TRBV7-2 and TRBJ2-7): GAGVSQSPSNKVTEKGKDVELRCDPISGHTALYWYRQSLGQGLEFLIYFQGNSAPDKSGLPSDRFSAERTGGSVSTLTIQRTQQEDSAVYLCASSARDRTYEQYFGPGTRLTVT.

This clonotype was counted a few times. The chain uses TRBV10-3 and TRBJ2-5; D is undetermined. The CDR3 sequence is 11 residues long. V lost 2 bases and J lost 3, with 1 base in between. Germline loops: CDR1 ENHRY, CDR2 SYGVKD. The DNA for the CDR3 is TGTGCCATCAGTGAGGAAGAGACCCAGTACTTC. This sequence encodes CAISEEETQYF.

This chain joins TRBV21-1 and TRBJ2-5; whether TRBD1, the table's D call, matches the DNA was not checked. TRBV21-1 is a listed pseudogene. The CDR3 runs to 16 residues. In DNA, the CDR3 is TGTGCCAGCAGCAAACCACCGGACAGGAAGAAAGAGACCCAGTACTTC. Translation gives CASSKPPDRKKETQYF.

The genes are TRBV6-5 and TRBJ2-1; 9 bases are a match to TRBD2. This CDR3 contains 16 residues. Trimming at V came to 0 bases and at J to 7 bases, leaving 7 bases not matched to a gene. Germline CDR1 MNHEY, CDR2 SVGAGI. CDR3 sequence (DNA): TGTGCCAGCAGTTACTCGGCTAGCGGGATCTGGAATGAGCAGTTCTTC. Translation gives CASSYSASGIWNEQFF.

A few counts support this clonotype. This rearrangement joins TRBV5-1 to TRBJ2-7; perhaps TRBD1 as D (6 bases). Trimming removed 4 bases at V and 3 bases at J, with 8 bases between. This CDR3 spans 12 amino acids. The V gene's germline CDR1 is SGHRS and CDR2 YFSETQ. The CDR3 coding sequence is TGCGCCAGCAGCCGGGACAACTACGAGCAGTACTTC. This sequence encodes CASSRDNYEQYF.

This clonotype was observed a handful of times. V and J are TRBV30 and TRBJ2-3; TRBD2 matches at 8 bases. Germline trimming cut 0 bases from V and 6 bases from J; bases unmatched to any gene: 8. The germline CDR1 and CDR2 sequences are GTSNPN and SVGIG (reference sequence). The CDR3 sequence is 15 residues long. The CDR3 DNA is TGTGCCTGGAGTGTACGGGCGGGAGGTTATGATACGCAGTATTTT. Protein: CAWSVRAGGYDTQYF. The full variable domain, in which reference TRBV30 and TRBJ2-3 provide the parts outside the CDR3, is SQTIHQWPATLVQPVGSPLSLECTVEGTSNPNLYWYRQAAGRGLQLLFYSVGIGQISSEVPQNLSASRPQDRQFILSSKKLLLSDSGFYLCAWSVRAGGYDTQYFGPGTRLTVL.

About this clonotype itself: One junction end disagrees with the germline gene, perhaps due to a read error. The chain links TRBV7-6 to TRBJ1-6; a possible D gene is TRBD1 (5 bases). The length of the CDR3 is 13 residues. Per germline, CDR1 SGHVS and CDR2 FNYEAQ. This chain's CDR3 is CASSEVGQSPLHF. CDR3 DNA: TGTGCCAGCAGCGAGGTGGGGCAATCACCCCTTCACTTT.

This chain connects TRBV5-1 to TRBJ2-1; D ambiguous. The CDR3 totals 13 residues. Between the trimmed V and J ends, which lost 0 bases and 5 bases, there was a span of 6 bases. CDR1 and CDR2 (germline): SGHRS, YFSETQ. CDR3: CASSLAQNNEQFF. CDR3 sequence (DNA): TGCGCCAGCAGCTTGGCACAGAACAATGAGCAGTTCTTC.

A few counts support this clonotype. The DNA of the CDR3 is TGTGCCTGGAGCGGGACCCTAGGGGCTGCAGATACGCAGTATTTT. Translated, it gives CAWSGTLGAADTQYF. This rearrangement joins TRBV30 to TRBJ2-3, with D perhaps assigned TRBD1 or TRBD2 (5 bases each). The CDR3 runs 15 residues. V was clipped by 3 bases and J by 4 bases, with 17 bases between them. Germline V CDR1 and CDR2: GTSNPN, SVGIG (reference sequence).

This clonotype occurred a few times. The CDR3 region has the DNA TGCAGTGCTAGTGGACCGGGACAGGGTAACACCGGGGAGCTGTTTTTT. This encodes CSASGPGQGNTGELFF. The rearrangement links TRBV20-1 to TRBJ2-2, with 9 bases that match TRBD1. This CDR3 has 16 residues. Trimming removed 3 bases from V and 2 bases from J; junction bases left unmatched: 7. In germline, CDR1 is DFQATT, CDR2 SNEGSKA (reference sequence).

This CDR3 reads CASSFGQGLWQYF. The CDR3 DNA reads TGTGCCAGCAGTTTCGGACAGGGGTTGTGGCAGTACTTC. The chain couples TRBV12-3 or TRBV12-4 to TRBJ2-7, with TRBD1 identical over 9 bases. The CDR3 contains 13 residues. V trimming: 3 bases; J trimming: 9 bases; junction bases outside the gene matches: 6.

J is TRBJ1-1 and V is TRBV7-8; D is possibly TRBD1 (6 bases). Germline assignment: CDR1 SGHVS and CDR2 FQNEAQ. The CDR3 spans 14 residues. V was pared by 5 bases and J by 10 bases, with 20 bases between. The CDR3 protein is CASSKNNQGIGAFF. Here the CDR3 DNA reads TGTGCCAGCAGCAAGAACAACCAGGGGATCGGAGCTTTCTTT.

This clonotype was seen a few times. V and J are TRBV10-2 and TRBJ2-1, with D tentatively TRBD1 (6 bases). Germline-derived CDR1 and CDR2 are WSHSY and SAAADI. Trimming stripped 8 bases from V and 9 bases from J, with 8 bases between. The CDR3 is 10 residues long. DNA of the CDR3: TGCGCCAGCGGACAGACTGAGCAGTTCTTC. Its translation is CASGQTEQFF.

This clonotype was observed at least ten times. The chain recombines TRBV12-3 or TRBV12-4 with TRBJ1-1; TRBD1 is a possible D gene (5 bases). The CDR3 spans 14 residues. Between the trimmed V and J ends, which lost 3 bases and 7 bases, there was a span of 15 bases. CDR3 DNA sequence: TGTGCCAGCAGTTTCGGCTCAGCCAGGGATGAAGCTTTCTTT. This codes for CASSFGSARDEAFF.

DNA of the CDR3: TGTGCCAGCAGTTTAGTAAATCGGGCCGGCTACACCTTC. As protein: CASSLVNRAGYTF. The rearrangement uses TRBV12-3 or TRBV12-4 and TRBJ1-2; D is uncertain. This CDR3 spans 13 amino acids. Trimming stripped 1 base from V and 8 bases from J, with 11 bases between.

The rearrangement uses TRBV11-3 and TRBJ2-1, with 9 nucleotides matching TRBD2. V shed 5 bases and J 6 bases; nucleotides not matched to a gene: 14. CDR1 SGHNT and CDR2 YENEEA come from the germline V gene. The CDR3 sequence is 17 residues long. The CDR3 DNA reads TGTGCCAGCAGCCCCTTTCAATGGCGGGAGGGCCTCAATGAGCAGTTCTTC. Protein: CASSPFQWREGLNEQFF. The full variable domain, completed using reference TRBV11-3 and TRBJ2-1, is EAGVVQSPRYKIIEKKQPVAFWCNPISGHNTLYWYLQNLGQGPELLIRYENEEAVDDSQLPKDRFSAERLKGVDSTLKIQPAELGDSAVYLCASSPFQWREGLNEQFFGPGTRLTVL.